This T cell receptor (beta chain) came from a study of Ad26.COV2.S vaccination and SARS-CoV-2 variants. Background on the study: Intramuscular Ad26.COV2.S at 5x10^10 or 1x10^11 viral particles.

Indicated treatment: roughly 20 received Ad26.COV2.S at low or high dose, single or two shots; a few received placebo; per-sample allocation not given. Collection of the samples took place on day 63 after the first injection of vaccine or placebo. An adult donor aged 18-55 years was enrolled in Boston. TCRdb keeps only in-frame clones here, not all; method: immunoSEQ multiplex PCR. The sample holds around 340,000 clones, 88% seen once. This receptor was identified in a person between 18 and 65 years old who received the Ad26.COV2.S COVID-19 vaccine or a placebo. Sequenced material: peripheral blood, taken in a trial of Ad26.COV2.S vaccine versus placebo.

The CDR3 loop reads CASSVAGGGSGNTIYF. As DNA, the CDR3 is TGTGCCAGCAGCGTAGCTGGGGGAGGCTCTGGAAACACCATATATTTT. This sequence joins TRBV9 and TRBJ1-3, with D maybe TRBD1 (5 bases). The V and J ends lost 0 bases and 0 bases respectively, with 10 bases between them. CDR3 length: 16 amino acids. Germline CDR1 reads SGDLS; CDR2 reads YYNGEE.